A single sample is the source of the 10 T cell receptor beta chains below, sequenced in a study of cytomegalovirus exposure and HLA in healthy donors. PCR primers comprised 60 Vbeta and 13 Jbeta primers. Profiling relied on immunoSEQ multiplex PCR, and the TCRdb table lists in-frame clones only, not all of them. The data contain about 210,000 clones, about 80% of them singletons. Sequenced input: PBMCs. The source of these receptors is a man in his forties or fifties in good health and CMV-seropositive.

Only a few counts were recorded for this clone. A far larger clone differs by one base, so this is likely a read error. The V and J genes are TRBV7-9 and TRBJ2-1, with no clear D. Germline loops: CDR1 SEHNR, CDR2 FQNEAQ (reference sequence). This CDR3 contains 12 residues. DNA for the CDR3: TGTTCCAGCAGCTTACCTCCGGGTGAGCAGTTCTTC. It is translated as CSSSLPPGEQFF. Based on the CDR3 plus reference TRBV7-9 and TRBJ2-1, the full variable domain is DTGVSQNPRHKITKRGQNVTFRCDPISEHNRLYWYRQTLGQGPEFLTYFQNEAQLEKSRLLSDRFSAERPKGSFSTLEIQRTEQGDSAMYLCSSSLPPGEQFFGPGTRLTVL.

The chain recombines TRBV6-1 with TRBJ1-5; D possibly corresponds to TRBD1 (6 bases). CDR1 and CDR2 from the germline V gene are MNHNS and SASEGT. V was pared by 2 bases and J by 2 bases, with 10 bases between. This CDR3 is built from 15 residues. The CDR3 DNA reads TGTGCCAGCAGTGAACGGGGGGCGGGCAATCAGCCCCAGCATTTT. Amino acids: CASSERGAGNQPQHF.

The chain uses TRBV5-1 and TRBJ2-2; TRBD2 matches 8 bases. CDR1 SGHRS and CDR2 YFSETQ come from the germline V gene. The CDR3 totals 16 residues. V lost 0 bases to trimming and J lost 0 bases; unmatched junction nucleotides: 1. The CDR3 is CASSLGTSPNTGELFF. The CDR3 nucleotides are TGCGCCAGCAGCTTGGGGACTAGCCCGAACACCGGGGAGCTGTTTTTT.

The rearrangement joins TRBV12-5 to TRBJ2-7; TRBD2 might be the D (5 bases). V dropped 6 bases and J dropped 0 bases, with 9 bases sitting between them. Germline V gene data show CDR1 as LGHNT and CDR2 as FRNRAP. This CDR3 has 13 amino acids. The CDR3 spells CASGPGTSYEQYF. The CDR3 nucleotides read TGTGCTAGTGGCCCGGGAACCTCCTACGAGCAGTACTTC. Together with reference TRBV12-5 and TRBJ2-7, the CDR3 gives the full variable domain: DARVTQTPRHKVTEMGQEVTMRCQPILGHNTVFWYRQTMMQGLELLAYFRNRAPLDDSGMPKDRFSAEMPDATLATLKIQPSEPRDSAVYFCASGPGTSYEQYFGPGTRLTVT.

The gene calls are TRBV5-6 and TRBJ2-5, with TRBD2 identical over 7 bases. The CDR3 has 13 residues. The trim removed 3 bases at V and 5 bases at J, leaving 4 bases unmatched. Per germline, CDR1 SGHDT and CDR2 YYEEEE. The DNA for the CDR3 is TGTGCCAGCAGCTCGACTAGCCTGGAGACCCAGTACTTC. Translation gives CASSSTSLETQYF.

The V call is TRBV5-1, the J call TRBJ2-1; D is perhaps TRBD1 (5 bases). Deletions cut 4 bases from V and 7 bases from J, with 15 bases between. CDR1 and CDR2 from the germline V gene are SGHRS and YFSETQ. There are 14 residues in the CDR3. The CDR3: CASSPEQGKNEQFF. CDR3 coding DNA: TGCGCCAGCAGCCCAGAGCAGGGAAAAAATGAGCAGTTCTTC. Complete variable domain (other parts from reference TRBV5-1 and TRBJ2-1): KAGVTQTPRYLIKTRGQQVTLSCSPISGHRSVSWYQQTPGQGLQFLFEYFSETQRNKGNFPGRFSGRQFSNSRSEMNVSTLELGDSALYLCASSPEQGKNEQFFGPGTRLTVL.

The rearrangement joins TRBV28 to TRBJ2-3; D remains unclear. V lost 5 bases to trimming and J lost 4 bases, with 10 bases between them. CDR1 MDHEN and CDR2 SYDVKM come from the germline V gene. The CDR3 loop spans 13 amino acids. The CDR3 nucleotides read TGTGCCAGCAGTGGAAGCGTCGCAGATACGCAGTATTTT. Translating gives CASSGSVADTQYF.

The chain couples TRBV19 to TRBJ2-2; TRBD1 matches at 9 bases. The length of the CDR3 is 15 residues. Germline V gene sequence: CDR1 LNHDA, CDR2 SQIVND (reference sequence). V lost 6 bases to trimming and J lost 5 bases; unmatched junction nucleotides: 7. The CDR3 region has the DNA TGTGCCAGTAGGTTGGGACAGGGTACGACCGGGGAGCTGTTTTTT. It yields the protein CASRLGQGTTGELFF.

The rearrangement links TRBV19 to TRBJ1-3, with D possibly being TRBD1 (5 bases). The V end was cut by 5 bases, the J end by 4 bases, with 15 bases between. The CDR3 sequence is 15 residues long. CDR1 and CDR2 (germline): LNHDA, SQIVND (reference sequence). CDR3 sequence: CASSPLTGSGNTIYF. The CDR3 nucleotides read TGTGCCAGTAGTCCCCTTACAGGATCAGGAAACACCATATATTTT.

For this clone: Germline is not matched at one junction end, which may reflect a read error. The chain is built from TRBV7-9 and TRBJ1-4; D is uncertain. Germline lookup yields CDR1 SEHNR and CDR2 FQNEAQ (reference sequence). This CDR3 is built from 14 residues. CDR3 in amino acids: CSSSPSLTNEKLFF. CDR3 bases: TGTTCCAGCAGCCCTAGCCTTACTAATGAAAAACTGTTTTTT.